This TCR beta chain was captured in a study of early stage breast cancer tumors. Overall study results and limits: Enriched TCRB sequences shared across patients were mostly commonly generated sequences. Comparing each tissue with blood distinguished tumor from normal in about 85% of the 16 patients.

The repertoire was sequenced with immunoSEQ multiplex PCR; TCRdb's copy has only in-frame clones and lacks some. Of 60,000 to 80,000 clones in the sample, approximately 79% are singletons; the top ten hold more than 3%. The CDR3 totals 14 residues. Trimming took 4 bases from V and 8 from J; bases not matched to a gene: 9. Germline V gene sequence: CDR1 SGHTS, CDR2 YDEGEE. On this clone itself: The antigen is undetermined.

Sequenced input: blood. The sequence derives from a person aged 55 to 75 with breast cancer. The rearrangement uses TRBV5-8 and TRBJ2-3, with 8 bases fitting TRBD1. The CDR3 protein is CASSPGQVIATQYF. The CDR3, as DNA: TGTGCCAGCAGCCCGGGACAGGTAATAGCTACGCAGTATTTT. Complete variable domain (other parts from reference TRBV5-8 and TRBJ2-3): EAGVTQSPTHLIKTRGQQATLRCSPISGHTSVYWYQQALGLGLQFLLWYDEGEERNRGNFPPRFSGRQFPNYSSELNVNALELEDSALYLCASSPGQVIATQYFGPGTRLTVL.